Detailed here is one TCR beta chain. The antigen is unknown. V lost 3 bases and J 6 bases, leaving 15 bases between the germline ends. Germline assignment: CDR1 SGHDT and CDR2 YYEEEE. The CDR3 is made up of 14 amino acids. The sample belongs to a study of T cell responses to AZD1222 COVID-19 vaccine. Study-level background: Combined were second doses at about 4 or about 12 weeks. Study outcomes and limitations: Only six or seven AZD1222 recipients were seropositive at baseline. Increases in Spike-specific TCR breadth and depth were seen after two AZD1222 doses.

TCRdb's table, derived via immunoSEQ multiplex PCR, lists solely in-frame clones and lacks some. Found here are about 110,000 clones, approximately 86% of them singletons; the top ten hold about 3%. This TCR was sampled from an adult in good health. The rearrangement links TRBV5-6 to TRBJ1-1; a weak D match, TRBD1 (5 bases). Material: peripheral blood, obtained on day 0 of AZD1222 vaccination. The CDR3 loop is CASSYGGSPSEAFF. The CDR3 DNA reads TGTGCCAGCAGCTATGGGGGTTCGCCCTCTGAAGCTTTCTTT.